The 4 T cell receptor beta chains given below trace back to one sample, sequenced in a study of T cells in Graves' hyperthyroidism and ophthalmopathy. Researchers took RNA transcripts and amplified the TCR beta CDR3 regions from them. A first-round RT-PCR of the TCR CDR3 used the HTBI primer set. TCRdb passed the multiplex PCR reads through MiXCR, listing each CDR3 protein once. This sample has roughly 700,000 distinct CDR3 sequences, with 15% to 20% found just once. Source material: blood. These TCRs come from a man aged 45-65 years with Graves' hyperthyroidism.

This clonotype was counted ten times or more. The V and J genes are TRBV11-2 and TRBJ1-1; tentatively, D is TRBD1 (6 bases). CDR1 is SGHAT, CDR2 FQNNGV, per germline. V lost 5 bases, J lost 5 bases, and 21 bases lay in between. The CDR3 loop spans 16 amino acids. DNA of the CDR3: TGTGCCAGCAGCCCAAACTCCCGGACAGTCGGGACTGAAGCTTTCTTT. It is translated as CASSPNSRTVGTEAFF.

This clonotype was detected ten times or more. The rearrangement joins TRBV2 to TRBJ2-7; 12 bases are a match to TRBD2. Germline V gene lookup returns CDR1 SNHLY and CDR2 FYNNEI. V dropped 1 base and J dropped 6; count of bases not matched to a gene: 7. This CDR3 is built from 16 residues. CDR3: CASSEGLAGAVGEQYF. In nucleotides, the CDR3 is TGTGCCAGCAGTGAAGGACTAGCGGGAGCCGTCGGCGAGCAGTACTTC.

This clonotype has just a few counts. The chain couples TRBV19 to TRBJ2-3; no definite D call. Trimming removed 10 bases at V and 0 bases at J, with 14 bases between. There are 14 residues in the CDR3. Germline loops: CDR1 LNHDA, CDR2 SQIVND (reference sequence). CDR3 sequence reads: CATSSAPSTDTQYF. The CDR3, as DNA: TGTGCCACTTCCAGCGCACCGAGCACAGATACGCAGTATTTT.

The genes are TRBV6-1 and TRBJ1-5; 11 nucleotides match TRBD1. The CDR3 is 15 residues long. The ends lost 6 bases at V and 5 bases at J; junction bases unmatched: 6. The V gene's germline CDR1 is MNHNS and CDR2 SASEGT. The CDR3 DNA is TGTGCCAGCAGCCCGGACAGGGGGCTCCATCAGCCCCAGCATTTT. Its protein product is CASSPDRGLHQPQHF.